This T cell receptor beta chain was retrieved from a study of blood T cell repertoires in COVID-19. Background on the study: T cells, B-cell-depleted T cells, or PBMCs provided the cDNA or gDNA that served as material.

Trimming cost V 3 bases and J 7 bases, with 10 bases left between them. This CDR3 region has 12 residues. The germline V gene has CDR1 DFQATT and CDR2 SNEGSKA (reference sequence). Sequenced by immunoSEQ multiplex PCR; TCRdb stores in-frame clones only, minus some. The repertoire has roughly 57,000 clones, 70% to 90% of them found once; the top ten carry 6.9%. The specimen sequenced was peripheral blood. The clonotype was recovered from a man aged 60 to 69 with active or convalescent COVID-19. The V call is TRBV20-1, the J call TRBJ2-1; weak D call: TRBD1 (5 bases). The CDR3 nucleotides are TGCAGTGCTAGTAGGGGTTTTAATGAGCAGTTCTTC. Translation gives CSASRGFNEQFF.